The source of this T cell receptor (beta chain) is a study of blood T cell repertoires in COVID-19. Study background: The analysed material was cDNA or gDNA that came from T cells, B-cell-depleted T cells, or PBMCs.

In the source study's methods: For nucleated cells, counts were estimated from reference gene primer amplification. Sequenced by immunoSEQ multiplex PCR; TCRdb stores in-frame clones only, minus some. The D gene and trimming were derived from the DNA, and the V and J assignments and clone size from that table. This table holds about 95,000 clones, about 84% found once. The germline V gene encodes CDR1 KGHDR and CDR2 SFDVKD. The germline V and J ends were trimmed by 12 bases and 0 bases, with 11 bases remaining between them. The CDR3 consists of 13 residues. The chain combines TRBV24-1 with TRBJ1-3; no clear D. The material sequenced was peripheral blood. This TCR derives from an elderly man with active or convalescent COVID-19. The CDR3 sequence is CAPSPISGNTIYF. The CDR3 nucleotides are TGTGCCCCTAGTCCGATCTCTGGAAACACCATATATTTT.